The 7 T cell receptor beta chains below come from one sample, sequenced in a study of blood T cell repertoires in COVID-19. TCRdb's table, derived via immunoSEQ multiplex PCR, lists solely in-frame clones and lacks some. Of hundreds of thousands of clones listed, 75% to 85% are singletons. Sample: PBMCs or T cells enriched from blood (not recorded which). Receptor source: a man between 25 and 39 years old with acute COVID-19.

The genes are TRBV30 and TRBJ2-7; tentatively, D is TRBD1 (5 bases). CDR1 is GTSNPN, CDR2 SVGIG, per germline (reference sequence). The CDR3 is 13 amino acids. Trimming cost V 0 bases and J 4 bases, with 10 bases left between them. CDR3 sequence reads: CAWSVEDRYEQYF. The CDR3 nucleotides are TGTGCCTGGAGTGTTGAAGACAGATACGAGCAGTACTTC.

This clone was detected once. The chain combines TRBV3-1 (or the pseudogene TRBV3-2) with TRBJ2-3; a weak D match, TRBD1 (5 bases). Germline-derived CDR1 and CDR2 are LGHDT and YNNKEL (reference sequence). The CDR3 consists of 15 residues. Between the trimmed V and J ends, which lost 4 bases and 1 base, there was a span of 12 bases. CDR3 protein: CASSRTGLRTDTQYF. Written as DNA, the CDR3 is TGTGCCAGCAGCCGTACAGGCCTTCGCACAGATACGCAGTATTTT.

CDR3 in amino acids: CASSPTIDKYEQYF. The CDR3 DNA reads TGTGCCAGCAGTCCCACAATAGACAAATACGAGCAGTACTTC. The gene calls are TRBV27 and TRBJ2-7; D is undetermined. The V gene lost 5 bases and the J gene lost 4 bases, with 15 bases spanning the gap. The length of the CDR3 is 14 residues. Germline V gene sequence: CDR1 MNHEY, CDR2 SMNVEV (reference sequence).

The chain couples TRBV18 to TRBJ1-2; TRBD1 might be the D (5 bases). Germline V gene sequence: CDR1 KGHSH, CDR2 LQKENI. V shed 1 base and J shed 3 bases, with 12 bases lying between them. The CDR3 totals 15 residues. CDR3: CASSPRQGGDYGYTF. CDR3 sequence (DNA): TGTGCCAGCTCACCACGCCAGGGCGGCGACTATGGCTACACCTTC.

The chain combines TRBV6-5 with TRBJ2-2, with D perhaps matching TRBD2 (6 bases). The CDR3 extends over 15 amino acids. V dropped 6 bases and J dropped 0 bases, with 11 bases sitting between them. Germline lookup yields CDR1 MNHEY and CDR2 SVGAGI. CDR3: CASSSWGANTGELFF. The CDR3 DNA reads TGTGCCAGCAGCTCCTGGGGGGCGAACACCGGGGAGCTGTTTTTT.

This CDR3 is CASSAGNLYEQYF. As DNA, the CDR3 is TGTGCCAGCAGCGCCGGGAACCTCTACGAGCAGTACTTC. The rearrangement links TRBV9 to TRBJ2-7; the D gene is possibly TRBD2 (5 bases). Trimming took off 3 bases at V and 3 bases at J, with 10 bases between the two ends. The CDR3 has 13 residues. From germline, CDR1 is SGDLS and CDR2 YYNGEE.

The chain combines TRBV4-2 with TRBJ2-1; 7 bases are shared with TRBD2. Germline trimming cut 1 base from V and 0 bases from J; bases unmatched to any gene: 3. CDR3 length: 16 residues. The germline CDR1 and CDR2 sequences are LGHNA and YNFKEQ. CDR3 sequence reads: CASSQAGGRSYNEQFF. CDR3 nucleotide sequence: TGTGCCAGCAGCCAAGCGGGAGGCCGCTCCTACAATGAGCAGTTCTTC.